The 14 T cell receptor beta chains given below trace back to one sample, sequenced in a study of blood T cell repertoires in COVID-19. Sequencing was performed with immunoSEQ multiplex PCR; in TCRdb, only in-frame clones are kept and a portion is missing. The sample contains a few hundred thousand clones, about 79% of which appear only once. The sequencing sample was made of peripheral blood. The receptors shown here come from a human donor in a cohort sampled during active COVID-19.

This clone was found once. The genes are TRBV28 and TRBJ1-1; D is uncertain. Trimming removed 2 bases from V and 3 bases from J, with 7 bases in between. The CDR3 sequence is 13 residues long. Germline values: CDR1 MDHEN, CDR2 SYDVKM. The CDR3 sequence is CASSLNRDTEAFF. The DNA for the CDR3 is TGTGCCAGCAGTTTAAATCGAGACACTGAAGCTTTCTTT.

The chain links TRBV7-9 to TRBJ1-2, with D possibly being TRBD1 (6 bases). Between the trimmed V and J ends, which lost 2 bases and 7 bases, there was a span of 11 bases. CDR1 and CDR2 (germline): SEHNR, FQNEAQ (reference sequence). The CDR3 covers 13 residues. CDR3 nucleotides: TGTGCCAGCAGCTTACCAGGGGTTGGTGGCTACACCTTC. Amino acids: CASSLPGVGGYTF.

CDR3 amino acids: CASSLSGGISYNEQFF. In DNA, the CDR3 is TGTGCCAGCAGCTTATCCGGGGGTATCTCCTACAATGAGCAGTTCTTC. The chain links TRBV7-2 to TRBJ2-1, with a possible D match to TRBD2 (6 bases). The CDR3 sequence is 16 residues long. From germline, CDR1 is SGHTA and CDR2 FQGNSA. The germline V and J ends were trimmed by 2 bases and 0 bases, with 11 bases remaining between them.

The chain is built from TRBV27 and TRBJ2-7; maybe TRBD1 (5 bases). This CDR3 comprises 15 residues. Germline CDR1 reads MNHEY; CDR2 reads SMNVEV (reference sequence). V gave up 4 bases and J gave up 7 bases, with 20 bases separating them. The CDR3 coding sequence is TGTGCCAGCAGTTACCGACAGATAGAGCCGTTAGAGCAGTACTTC. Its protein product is CASSYRQIEPLEQYF.

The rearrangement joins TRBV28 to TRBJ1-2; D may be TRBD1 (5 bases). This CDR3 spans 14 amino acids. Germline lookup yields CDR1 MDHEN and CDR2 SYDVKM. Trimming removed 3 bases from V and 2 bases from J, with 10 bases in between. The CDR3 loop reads CASSLGGANYGYTF. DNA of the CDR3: TGTGCCAGCAGTTTGGGCGGGGCAAACTATGGCTACACCTTC.

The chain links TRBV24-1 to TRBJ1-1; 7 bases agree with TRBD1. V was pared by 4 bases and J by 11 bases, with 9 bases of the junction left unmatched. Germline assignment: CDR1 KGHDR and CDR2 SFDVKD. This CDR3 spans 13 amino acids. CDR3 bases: TGTGCCACCAGTGACCCGACAGGGTCAAGGGCTTTCTTT. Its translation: CATSDPTGSRAFF.

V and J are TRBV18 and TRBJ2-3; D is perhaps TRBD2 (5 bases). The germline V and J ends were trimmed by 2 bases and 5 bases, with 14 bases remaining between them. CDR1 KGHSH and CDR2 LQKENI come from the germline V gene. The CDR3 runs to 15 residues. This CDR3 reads CASSPSTLGGDTQYF. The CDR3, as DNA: TGTGCCAGCTCACCATCGACTCTCGGAGGAGATACGCAGTATTTT.

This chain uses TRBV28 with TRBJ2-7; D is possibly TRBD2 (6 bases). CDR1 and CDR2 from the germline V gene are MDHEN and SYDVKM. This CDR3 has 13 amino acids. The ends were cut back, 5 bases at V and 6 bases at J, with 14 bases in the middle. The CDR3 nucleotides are TGTGCCAGCAGTACTAGACTAGTGGCCGAGCAGTACTTC. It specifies CASSTRLVAEQYF.

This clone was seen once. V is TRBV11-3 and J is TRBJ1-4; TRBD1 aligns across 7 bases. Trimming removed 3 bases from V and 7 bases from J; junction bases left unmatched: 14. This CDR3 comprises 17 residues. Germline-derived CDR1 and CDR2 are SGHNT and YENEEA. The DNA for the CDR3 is TGTGCCAGCAGCTTCGGGACAGCCCCCCCCGGGGGTGAAAAACTGTTTTTT. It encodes CASSFGTAPPGGEKLFF.

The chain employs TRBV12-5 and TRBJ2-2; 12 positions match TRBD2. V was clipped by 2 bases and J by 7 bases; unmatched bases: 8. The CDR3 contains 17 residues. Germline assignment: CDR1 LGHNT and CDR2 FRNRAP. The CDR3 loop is CASGLSTSGRRVGELFF. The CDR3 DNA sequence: TGTGCTAGTGGTTTGTCGACTAGCGGGAGACGTGTCGGGGAGCTGTTTTTT.

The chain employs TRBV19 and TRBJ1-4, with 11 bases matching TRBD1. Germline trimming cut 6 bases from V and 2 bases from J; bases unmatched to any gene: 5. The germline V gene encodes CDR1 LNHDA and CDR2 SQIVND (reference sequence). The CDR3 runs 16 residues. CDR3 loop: CASSRTGGPTNEKLFF. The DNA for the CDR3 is TGTGCCAGTAGCAGGACAGGGGGCCCGACTAATGAAAAACTGTTTTTT.

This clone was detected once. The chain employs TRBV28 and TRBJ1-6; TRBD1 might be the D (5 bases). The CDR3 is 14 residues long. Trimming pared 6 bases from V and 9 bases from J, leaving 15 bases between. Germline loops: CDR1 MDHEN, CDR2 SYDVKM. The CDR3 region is CASRRGGFSSPLHF. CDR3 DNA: TGTGCCAGCAGGCGGGGGGGATTTAGTTCACCCCTCCACTTT.

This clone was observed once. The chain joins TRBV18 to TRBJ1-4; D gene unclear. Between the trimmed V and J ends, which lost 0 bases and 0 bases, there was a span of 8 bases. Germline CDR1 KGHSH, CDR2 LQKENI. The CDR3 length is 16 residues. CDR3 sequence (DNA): TGTGCCAGCTCACCACCTATGGCAACAACTAATGAAAAACTGTTTTTT. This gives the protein CASSPPMATTNEKLFF.

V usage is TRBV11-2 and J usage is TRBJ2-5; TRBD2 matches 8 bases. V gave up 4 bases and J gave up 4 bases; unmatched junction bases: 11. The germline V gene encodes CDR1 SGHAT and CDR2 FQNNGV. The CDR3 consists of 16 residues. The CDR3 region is CASSWSQRERGETQYF. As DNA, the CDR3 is TGTGCCAGCAGCTGGTCACAGCGGGAGAGGGGAGAGACCCAGTACTTC.